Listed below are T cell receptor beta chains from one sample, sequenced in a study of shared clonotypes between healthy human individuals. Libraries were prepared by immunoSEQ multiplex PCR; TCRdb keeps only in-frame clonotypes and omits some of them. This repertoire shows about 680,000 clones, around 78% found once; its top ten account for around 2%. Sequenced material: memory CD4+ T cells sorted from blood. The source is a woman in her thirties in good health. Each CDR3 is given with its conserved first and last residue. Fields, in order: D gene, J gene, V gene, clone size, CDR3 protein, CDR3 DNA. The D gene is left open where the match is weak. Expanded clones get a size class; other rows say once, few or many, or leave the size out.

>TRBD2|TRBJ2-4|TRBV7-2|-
CASSGLAANIQYF
TGTGCCAGCAGCGGGCTAGCGGCTAACATTCAGTACTTC
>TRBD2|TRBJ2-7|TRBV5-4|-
CASSLLAGGPLEQYF
TGTGCCAGCAGCTTACTAGCGGGAGGGCCGCTCGAGCAGTACTTC
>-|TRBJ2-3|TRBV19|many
CASQMRGADTQYF
TGTGCCAGTCAAATGAGAGGGGCAGATACGCAGTATTTT
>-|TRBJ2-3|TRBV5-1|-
CASSLPTGTDTQYF
TGCGCCAGCAGCCTCCCGACTGGCACAGATACGCAGTATTTT
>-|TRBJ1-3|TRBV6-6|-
CASSYVSNPGNTIYF
TGTGCCAGCAGTTACGTGTCGAACCCTGGAAACACCATATATTTT
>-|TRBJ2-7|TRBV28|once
CASSTSREQYF
TGTGCCAGCAGTACCAGCCGGGAGCAGTACTTC
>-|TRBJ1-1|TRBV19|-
CASSVWVHTEAFF
TGTGCCAGTAGTGTTTGGGTGCACACTGAAGCTTTCTTT
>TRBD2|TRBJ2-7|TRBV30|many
CAWSVQGSGNYEQYF
TGTGCCTGGAGTGTACAGGGTAGCGGGAACTACGAGCAGTACTTC
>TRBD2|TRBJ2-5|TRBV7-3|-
CASSLSGRGETQYF
TGTGCCAGCAGCTTAAGCGGGAGAGGAGAGACCCAGTACTTC
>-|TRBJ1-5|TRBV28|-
CASTLGGMAQPQHF
TGTGCCAGCACCCTAGGAGGGATGGCTCAGCCCCAGCATTTT
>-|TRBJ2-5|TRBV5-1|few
CASSVLAAGQETQYF
TGCGCCAGCAGCGTCCTAGCAGCAGGCCAAGAGACCCAGTACTTC
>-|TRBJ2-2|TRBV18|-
CASSRQGLTGNTGELFF
TGTGCCAGCTCACGGCAGGGTCTTACTGGGAACACCGGGGAGCTGTTTTTT
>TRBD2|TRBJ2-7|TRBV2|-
CASSDWSGGSYEQYF
TGTGCCAGCAGTGACTGGTCGGGGGGATCCTACGAGCAGTACTTC
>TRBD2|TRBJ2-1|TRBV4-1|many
CASSQVSGRANEQFF
TGCGCCAGCAGCCAAGTGAGCGGGAGGGCCAATGAGCAGTTCTTC
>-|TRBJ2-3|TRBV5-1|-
CASSLATETDTQYF
TGCGCCAGCAGCTTGGCCACAGAGACAGATACGCAGTATTTT
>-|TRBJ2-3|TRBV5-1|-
CASSPTGGDPGTDTQYF
TGCGCCAGCAGCCCGACAGGTGGGGACCCCGGCACAGATACGCAGTATTTT
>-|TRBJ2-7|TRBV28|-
CASRIAREWRSYEQYF
TGTGCCAGCAGGATAGCTAGGGAATGGCGCTCCTACGAGCAGTACTTC
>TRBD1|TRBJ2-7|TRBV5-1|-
CASSRVGQGRHEQYF
TGCGCCAGCAGCCGGGTCGGACAGGGTAGGCACGAGCAGTACTTC
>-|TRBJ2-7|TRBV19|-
CASSMGTRAGYEQYF
TGTGCCAGTAGTATGGGGACAAGGGCAGGCTACGAGCAGTACTTC
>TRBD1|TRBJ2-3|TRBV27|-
CASSTLRTGEGGDTQYF
TGTGCCAGCAGTACCCTCCGGACAGGGGAAGGAGGAGATACGCAGTATTTT
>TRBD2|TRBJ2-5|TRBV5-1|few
CASKPGSGSETQYF
TGCGCCAGCAAACCCGGGAGCGGGAGTGAGACCCAGTACTTC
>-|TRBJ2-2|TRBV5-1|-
CASSLVEGSGGELFF
TGCGCCAGCAGCTTGGTTGAGGGTAGCGGCGGGGAGCTGTTTTTT
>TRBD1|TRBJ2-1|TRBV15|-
CATSFGTGFHEQFF
TGTGCCACCAGTTTCGGGACAGGGTTCCATGAGCAGTTCTTC
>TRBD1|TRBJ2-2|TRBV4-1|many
CASSHKGTGNTGELFF
TGCGCCAGCAGCCATAAGGGGACAGGGAACACCGGGGAGCTGTTTTTT
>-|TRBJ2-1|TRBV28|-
CASSLIVRNEQFF
TGTGCCAGCAGTTTAATTGTAAGGAATGAGCAGTTCTTC
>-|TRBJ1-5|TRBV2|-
CASSERDPTSNQPQHF
TGTGCCAGCAGTGAGAGGGATCCGACCAGCAATCAGCCCCAGCATTTT
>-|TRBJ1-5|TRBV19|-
CASGGRQQPQHF
TGTGCCAGCGGCGGGCGGCAACAGCCCCAGCATTTT
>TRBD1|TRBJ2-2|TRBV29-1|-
CSVGPGTGGTGELFF
TGCAGCGTTGGACCCGGGACAGGGGGAACCGGGGAGCTGTTTTTT
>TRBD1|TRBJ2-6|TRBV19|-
CASSIPGQEYSGANVLTF
TGTGCCAGTAGTATCCCGGGACAGGAATACTCTGGGGCCAACGTCCTGACTTTC
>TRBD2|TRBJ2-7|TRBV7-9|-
CASSSMTSGTHEQYF
TGTGCCAGCAGCTCCATGACTAGCGGGACCCACGAGCAGTACTTC
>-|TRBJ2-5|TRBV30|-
CAWGNRRGQETQYF
TGTGCCTGGGGTAATAGGAGAGGGCAAGAGACCCAGTACTTC
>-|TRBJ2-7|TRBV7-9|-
CASTPLIGLEQYF
TGTGCCAGCACCCCTCTGATAGGATTAGAGCAGTACTTC
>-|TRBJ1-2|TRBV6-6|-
CASRPRLNYGYTF
TGTGCCAGCAGGCCCCGCCTGAACTATGGCTACACCTTC
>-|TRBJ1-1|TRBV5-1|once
CASSIRTGVTEAFF
TGCGCCAGCAGCATTCGGACGGGGGTCACTGAAGCTTTCTTT
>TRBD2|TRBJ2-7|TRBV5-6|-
CASSQKTGLAGRSSYEQYF
TGTGCCAGCAGCCAGAAAACGGGACTAGCGGGGCGGAGCTCCTACGAGCAGTACTTC
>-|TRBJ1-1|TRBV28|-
CASRQLVGALQAFF
TGTGCCAGCAGACAACTCGTCGGGGCTCTGCAAGCTTTCTTT
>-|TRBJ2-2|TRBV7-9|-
CASSAGPITGELFF
TGTGCCAGCAGCGCGGGACCGATCACCGGGGAGCTGTTTTTT
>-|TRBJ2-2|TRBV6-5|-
CASKRLGDGELFF
TGTGCCAGCAAGCGACTAGGGGACGGGGAGCTGTTTTTT
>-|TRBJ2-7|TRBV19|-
CASSISLLTYEQYF
TGTGCCAGTAGTATAAGCCTCCTAACCTACGAGCAGTACTTC
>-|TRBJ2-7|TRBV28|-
CASSLSGQGHYEQYF
TGTGCCAGCAGTCTAAGTGGGCAGGGGCACTACGAGCAGTACTTC
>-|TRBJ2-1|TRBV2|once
CASRTKAYNEQFF
TGTGCCAGCAGGACTAAAGCCTACAATGAGCAGTTCTTC
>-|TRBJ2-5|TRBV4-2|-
CASSQDGVGQETQYF
TGTGCCAGCAGCCAAGACGGCGTTGGACAAGAGACCCAGTACTTC
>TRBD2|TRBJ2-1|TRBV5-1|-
CASSPPGLAGAYEQFF
TGCGCCAGCAGCCCCCCTGGGCTAGCGGGAGCATATGAGCAGTTCTTC
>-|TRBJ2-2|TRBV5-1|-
CASTLSTSRGGELFF
TGCGCCAGCACCCTCTCGACCTCCCGAGGAGGGGAGCTGTTTTTT
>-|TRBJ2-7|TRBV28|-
CASTRGRGLYEQYF
TGTGCCAGCACCCGGGGCAGGGGACTATACGAGCAGTACTTC
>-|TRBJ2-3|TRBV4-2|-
CASSQDPRLVAESGYTQYF
TGTGCCAGCAGCCAAGATCCGCGACTGGTAGCGGAGTCAGGGTATACGCAGTATTTT
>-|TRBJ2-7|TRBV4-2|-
CASSQAGSSSYEQYF
TGTGCCAGCAGCCAAGCCGGCAGTAGCTCCTACGAGCAGTACTTC
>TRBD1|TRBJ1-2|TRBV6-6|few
CASSSARQGGTYGYTF
TGTGCCAGCAGTTCCGCCCGACAGGGGGGGACCTATGGCTACACCTTC
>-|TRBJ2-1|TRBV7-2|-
CASRPKNLPGVGNEQFF
TGTGCCAGCAGGCCTAAGAACCTCCCTGGGGTAGGCAATGAGCAGTTCTTC
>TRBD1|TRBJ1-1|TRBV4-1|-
CASSRGTAIEAFF
TGCGCCAGCAGCCGGGGGACAGCTATTGAAGCTTTCTTT
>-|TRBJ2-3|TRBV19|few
CASWDSTDTQYF
TGTGCCAGTTGGGACAGCACAGATACGCAGTATTTT